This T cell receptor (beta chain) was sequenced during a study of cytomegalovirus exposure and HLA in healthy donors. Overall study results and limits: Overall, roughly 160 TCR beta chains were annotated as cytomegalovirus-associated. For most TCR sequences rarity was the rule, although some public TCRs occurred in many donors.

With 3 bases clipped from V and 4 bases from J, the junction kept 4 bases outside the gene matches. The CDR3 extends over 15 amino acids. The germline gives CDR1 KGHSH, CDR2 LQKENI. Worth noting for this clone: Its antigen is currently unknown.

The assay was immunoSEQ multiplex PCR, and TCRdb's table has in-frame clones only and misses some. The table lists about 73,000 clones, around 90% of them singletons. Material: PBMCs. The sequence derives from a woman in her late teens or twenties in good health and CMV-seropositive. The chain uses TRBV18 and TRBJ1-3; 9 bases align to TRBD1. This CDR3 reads CASSPFGTGGNTIYF. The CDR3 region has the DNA TGTGCCAGCTCACCGTTTGGGACAGGGGGAAACACCATATATTTT.